A selection of T cell receptor beta chains follows, all from one sample in a study of T cells in localized non-small cell lung cancer. Only in-frame clones appear in the TCRdb table, and some are missing; sequencing was by immunoSEQ multiplex PCR. In the table there are fewer than 35,000 clones, about 85% of which are singletons. Here the sequenced sample was peripheral blood mononuclear cells, taken before any cancer treatment. Every receptor here comes from a man aged 40-75 years with stage III lung adenocarcinoma. Each CDR3 is given with its conserved first and last residue. D genes are given only for firm matches. Some rows have no size entry. The others give once, few or many, or a class for an expanded clone.

clone_size | d_call | j_call | v_call | cdr3_nt | cdr3_aa
. | . | TRBJ1-2 | TRBV10-2 | TGCGCCAGCAGCGGCCGGGGGAGAGCGGATGGCTACACCTTC | CASSGRGRADGYTF
. | . | TRBJ2-1 | TRBV11-3 | TGTGCCAGCAGCTCGACAGAGGTTAGCTCCTACAATGAGCAGTTCTTC | CASSSTEVSSYNEQFF
. | TRBD2 | TRBJ2-3 | TRBV19 | TGTGCCAGTAGTACAGCGGGGGGGAGCACAGATACGCAGTATTTT | CASSTAGGSTDTQYF
. | . | TRBJ2-1 | TRBV6-6 | TGTGCCAGCAGTTACCCAGTAACCTACAATGAGCAGTTCTTC | CASSYPVTYNEQFF
once | . | TRBJ2-5 | TRBV5-1 | TGCGCCAGCAGCTTGGGACACCTAAAGGCTTTACAAGAGACCCAGTACTTC | CASSLGHLKALQETQYF
. | . | TRBJ2-1 | TRBV19 | TGTGCCAGTAGTTTCTCCGACGTTCGACGTCTCGGAGAGCAGTTCTTC | CASSFSDVRRLGEQFF
. | . | TRBJ1-4 | TRBV27 | TGTGCCAGCAGTCTAAGGGGAGCGACTAATGAAAAACTGTTTTTT | CASSLRGATNEKLFF
. | . | TRBJ1-4 | TRBV6-6 | TGTGCCAGCAGCCTAGGGGGAACAACTAATGAAAAACTGTTTTTT | CASSLGGTTNEKLFF
. | . | TRBJ2-5 | TRBV11-1 | TGTGCCAGCAGCTTAGCGTACTCTGTGGGTGGTGCGACCCAGTACTTC | CASSLAYSVGGATQYF
. | . | TRBJ1-2 | TRBV29-1 | TGCAGCGTTTACAGGGACGGCTACACCTTC | CSVYRDGYTF
. | . | TRBJ2-3 | TRBV11-2 | TGTGCCAGCAGCCCCACAGGGACTAGCACAGATACGCAGTATTTT | CASSPTGTSTDTQYF
once | . | TRBJ1-2 | TRBV19 | TGTGCCAGTAGTACAACCCTTCGGCAGCGAGCTAACTATGGCTACACCTTC | CASSTTLRQRANYGYTF
. | . | TRBJ1-4 | TRBV11-2 | TGTGCCAGCAGCCGGGGACGGGCAAGTAATGAAAAACTGTTTTTT | CASSRGRASNEKLFF
. | TRBD1 | TRBJ1-4 | TRBV6-1 | TGTGCCAGCAGTGGACAGGGGGCAGGAGAAAAACTGTTTTTT | CASSGQGAGEKLFF
. | . | TRBJ2-3 | TRBV10-3 | TGTGCCATCAGACGCGGAATCGTCTCCACAGATACGCAGTATTTT | CAIRRGIVSTDTQYF
. | . | TRBJ2-1 | TRBV7-9 | TGTGCCAGCAGCTTAGCGTTCGGCGTAGACAATGAGCAGTTCTTC | CASSLAFGVDNEQFF
. | TRBD2 | TRBJ2-3 | TRBV19 | TGTGCCAGTAGTAGTCTAGCGGGGATGGCAGATACGCAGTATTTT | CASSSLAGMADTQYF
once | . | TRBJ2-7 | TRBV29-1 | TGCAGCGTCACATCCCCCTCCTACGAGCAGTACTTC | CSVTSPSYEQYF
few | . | TRBJ1-2 | TRBV9 | TGTGCCAGCAGCGTCAGGGGTCAGGGCTACACCTTC | CASSVRGQGYTF
. | . | TRBJ1-1 | TRBV19 | TGTGCCAGTAGTATAGGGGTTGGGGGAGCTTTCTTT | CASSIGVGGAFF
medium-sized | . | TRBJ1-2 | TRBV20-1 | TGCAGTGCTAGCGAGGTCGGCTACACCTTC | CSASEVGYTF
. | . | TRBJ1-5 | TRBV2 | TGTGCCAGCAGTGAAGGACAGGACCATCAGCCCCAGCATTTT | CASSEGQDHQPQHF
. | TRBD1 | TRBJ1-1 | TRBV6-1 | TGTGCCAGCAGGCCACAGGGGCGGGTGAACACTGAAGCTTTCTTT | CASRPQGRVNTEAFF
. | . | TRBJ2-3 | TRBV11-2 | TGTGCCAGCACCTTTACTGCGTCCGGGGGCACAGATACGCAGTATTTT | CASTFTASGGTDTQYF
. | . | TRBJ2-4 | TRBV5-6 | TGTGCCAGCAGCGTCGATTATAGGGAAAACATTCAGTACTTC | CASSVDYRENIQYF
. | . | TRBJ1-5 | TRBV19 | TGTGCCAGTAGGCCAAGGGTTTTTACGCCCAATCAGCCCCAGCATTTT | CASRPRVFTPNQPQHF